These 25 T cell receptor beta chains share one sample of origin, sequenced in a study of blood T cell repertoires in COVID-19. Sequenced by immunoSEQ multiplex PCR; TCRdb stores in-frame clones only, minus some. In the table there are about 190,000 clones, around 90% of which are singletons. Sequenced material: peripheral blood. Source of these receptors: a man in his fifties or sixties with acute or convalescent COVID-19.

This chain connects TRBV7-9 to TRBJ2-4, with unresolved D. Trimming removed 5 bases from V and 3 bases from J, with 14 bases in between. Germline V gene data show CDR1 as SEHNR and CDR2 as FQNEAQ (reference sequence). The CDR3 runs 15 residues. In DNA form, the CDR3 reads TGTGCCAGCAGCCCTGATATAACATACAAAAACATTCAGTACTTC. As protein: CASSPDITYKNIQYF.

This clone was counted ten times or more. The chain employs TRBV7-2 and TRBJ2-2; no definite D call. Germline values: CDR1 SGHTA, CDR2 FQGNSA. This CDR3 is 16 amino acids long. Trimming removed 5 bases from V and 0 bases from J, with 13 bases in between. The CDR3 reads CASSLQQVSNTGELFF. For the CDR3, the DNA is TGTGCCAGCAGCCTGCAGCAGGTTTCGAACACCGGGGAGCTGTTTTTT.

The chain employs TRBV12-3 or TRBV12-4 and TRBJ1-1; D not certain. V was trimmed by 7 bases and J by 0 bases, leaving 9 bases between them. The CDR3 totals 13 residues. CDR3 region: CASIEQLNTEAFF. CDR3 in DNA: TGTGCCAGCATTGAACAGTTGAACACTGAAGCTTTCTTT.

The chain links TRBV19 to TRBJ1-2, with TRBD1 matching 7 bases. The CDR3 is made up of 12 amino acids. Germline CDR1 reads LNHDA; CDR2 reads SQIVND (reference sequence). The V segment lost 8 bases and the J segment 7 bases; nucleotides outside the gene matches: 7. Written as DNA, the CDR3 is TGTGCCAGTGGGACAGTGAGGAGTGGCTACACCTTC. Translating it yields CASGTVRSGYTF.

This rearrangement joins TRBV18 to TRBJ2-2, with TRBD1 matching over 7 bases. Germline lookup yields CDR1 KGHSH and CDR2 LQKENI. The J segment lost 6 bases and the V segment lost 2 bases, leaving 6 bases of the junction unmatched. CDR3 length: 15 residues. The CDR3 coding sequence is TGTGCCAGCTCACCATTGGGACAGAGGCCCGGGGAGCTGTTTTTT. Translated: CASSPLGQRPGELFF.

The genes are TRBV5-1 and TRBJ1-1; no definite D call. This CDR3 is built from 13 residues. V was pared by 3 bases and J by 4 bases, with 10 bases between. CDR1 is SGHRS, CDR2 YFSETQ, per germline. The CDR3 region has the DNA TGCGCCAGCAGCTCCCGAAGAGCCACTGAAGCTTTCTTT. This translates into CASSSRRATEAFF.

This sequence joins TRBV29-1 and TRBJ2-2; 12 positions match TRBD2. Germline loops: CDR1 SQVTM, CDR2 ANQGSEA. Trimming cost V 4 bases and J 3 bases; bases outside gene matches: 3. The CDR3 is 15 amino acids. The CDR3 sequence is CSVATSGRDTGELFF. The CDR3 region has the DNA TGCAGCGTTGCGACTAGCGGGAGAGACACCGGGGAGCTGTTTTTT.

The rearrangement joins TRBV28 to TRBJ1-1; D remains unclear. Germline V CDR1 and CDR2: MDHEN, SYDVKM. V was clipped by 8 bases and J by 4 bases, with 17 bases between them. This CDR3 region has 14 residues. The chain's CDR3 is CASSLRGRSTEAFF. CDR3 DNA: TGTGCCAGCTCCCTCCGGGGTAGGAGCACTGAAGCTTTCTTT.

The chain joins TRBV29-1 to TRBJ1-5; TRBD1 agrees at 7 bases. V trimming: 6 bases; J trimming: 5 bases; junction bases outside the gene matches: 7. CDR1 and CDR2 from the germline V gene are SQVTM and ANQGSEA. The CDR3 consists of 13 residues. The CDR3 reads CSVQGVRDQPQHF. The CDR3 bases are TGCAGCGTCCAGGGGGTGAGGGATCAGCCCCAGCATTTT. The whole variable domain, filled in from reference TRBV29-1 and TRBJ1-5, reads SAVISQKPSRDICQRGTSLTIQCQVDSQVTMMFWYRQQPGQSLTLIATANQGSEATYESGFVIDKFPISRPNLTFSTLTVSNMSPEDSSIYLCSVQGVRDQPQHFGDGTRLSIL.

V is TRBV7-9 and J is TRBJ2-1, with 12 bases matching TRBD2. V lost 5 bases and J lost 1; bases outside the gene matches: 9. The CDR3 sequence is 18 residues long. From germline, CDR1 is SEHNR and CDR2 FQNEAQ (reference sequence). The CDR3 region has the DNA TGTGCCAGCAGCGCCACGGCCGGGACTAGCGGGTCCTACAATGAGCAGTTCTTC. Translated: CASSATAGTSGSYNEQFF. Full variable domain (outside the CDR3, taken from reference TRBV7-9 and TRBJ2-1): DTGVSQNPRHKITKRGQNVTFRCDPISEHNRLYWYRQTLGQGPEFLTYFQNEAQLEKSRLLSDRFSAERPKGSFSTLEIQRTEQGDSAMYLCASSATAGTSGSYNEQFFGPGTRLTVL.

The chain carries TRBV12-3 or TRBV12-4 and TRBJ2-1; D gene unclear. Trimming removed 1 base from V and 6 bases from J, with 4 bases in between. The CDR3 is made up of 12 amino acids. CDR3 coding DNA: TGTGCCAGCAGTTTAGGCGGCAATGAGCAGTTCTTC. This gives the protein CASSLGGNEQFF.

The chain couples TRBV2 to TRBJ1-2; TRBD1 is a possible D gene (6 bases). This CDR3 comprises 13 residues. Germline V CDR1 and CDR2: SNHLY, FYNNEI. Trimming stripped 3 bases from V and 5 bases from J, with 10 bases between. CDR3 region: CASSEDRYYGYTF. CDR3 DNA sequence: TGTGCCAGCAGTGAGGACAGATATTATGGCTACACCTTC.

The chain couples TRBV28 to TRBJ1-2; 9 bases agree with TRBD1. This CDR3 spans 15 amino acids. Germline-derived CDR1 and CDR2 are MDHEN and SYDVKM. V dropped 5 bases and J dropped 7; count of bases not matched to a gene: 11. The CDR3, as DNA: TGTGCCAGCAGTACATTAGGGACAGGGAGTGGTGGCTACACCTTC. This translates into CASSTLGTGSGGYTF.

This clone appeared once. The V call is TRBV19, the J call TRBJ2-4; D gene uncertain. Germline CDR1 reads LNHDA; CDR2 reads SQIVND (reference sequence). V was cut by 3 bases and J by 0 bases, with 6 bases left in between. The CDR3 is 14 amino acids. The CDR3 bases are TGTGCCAGTAGTATCACTATAGCCAAAAACATTCAGTACTTC. Translated: CASSITIAKNIQYF.

This clone appeared a few times. The chain recombines TRBV11-2 with TRBJ1-6; the D gene is possibly TRBD1 (6 bases). From germline, CDR1 is SGHAT and CDR2 FQNNGV. The V and J ends lost 5 bases and 10 bases respectively, with 24 bases between them. CDR3 length: 17 residues. CDR3 coding DNA: TGTGCCAGCAGCCACCCTCGGGAACAGGGCTTCCACTCACCCCTCCACTTT. As protein: CASSHPREQGFHSPLHF.

The chain employs TRBV10-3 and TRBJ2-5; 11 nucleotides agree with TRBD2. V lost 6 bases, J lost 7 bases, and 13 bases stayed unmatched. The CDR3 runs 16 residues. The germline CDR1 and CDR2 sequences are ENHRY and SYGVKD. Here the CDR3 DNA reads TGTGCCATCAGCACTCTAGCGGGGGGCCTCACTGGGACCCAGTACTTC. Protein product: CAISTLAGGLTGTQYF.

V is TRBV19 and J is TRBJ1-4; tentative D call: TRBD1 (5 bases). Trimming shortened V by 5 bases and J by 8 bases, and 15 bases separated the two germline ends. This CDR3 region has 14 residues. Germline CDR1 is LNHDA and CDR2 is SQIVND (reference sequence). The CDR3 loop reads CASSHAGKGEKLFF. CDR3 in DNA: TGTGCCAGTAGTCATGCAGGGAAGGGGGAAAAACTGTTTTTT.

The V call is TRBV6-5, the J call TRBJ2-2; D is possibly TRBD2 (5 bases). The CDR3 is made up of 16 amino acids. Germline V gene data show CDR1 as MNHEY and CDR2 as SVGAGI. V gave up 0 bases and J gave up 6 bases, with 14 bases separating them. In DNA form, the CDR3 reads TGTGCCAGCAGTTACTCGACGGGAATCGGCGCCGGGGAGCTGTTTTTT. Translated, it gives CASSYSTGIGAGELFF.

The chain carries TRBV25-1 and TRBJ2-7; 8 bases agree with TRBD2. V was clipped by 10 bases and J by 6 bases; unmatched bases: 14. The CDR3 has 14 residues. Germline lookup yields CDR1 MGHDK and CDR2 SYGVNS. CDR3 nucleotide sequence: TGTGCCACCCACGAGGGACCGGGAGGGACCGAGCAGTACTTC. This encodes CATHEGPGGTEQYF.

The chain couples TRBV11-2 to TRBJ1-6; D uncertain. Germline V gene lookup returns CDR1 SGHAT and CDR2 FQNNGV. Trimming cost V 4 bases and J 2 bases, with 15 bases left between them. There are 17 residues in the CDR3. The CDR3 nucleotides read TGTGCCAGCAGCTCTTCGCCCACGCGGACCTATAATTCACCCCTCCACTTT. As protein: CASSSSPTRTYNSPLHF.

The chain couples TRBV27 to TRBJ2-1; a weak D match, TRBD1 (7 bases). Germline V gene lookup returns CDR1 MNHEY and CDR2 SMNVEV (reference sequence). Trimming stripped 5 bases from V and 2 bases from J, with 16 bases between. The CDR3 extends over 16 amino acids. The chain's CDR3 is CASSALRDSTYNEQFF. The CDR3 bases are TGTGCCAGCAGTGCTTTGCGGGACAGCACCTACAATGAGCAGTTCTTC.

This chain connects TRBV6-1 to TRBJ1-5; perhaps TRBD1 as D (5 bases). The CDR3 runs 15 residues. Per the germline V gene, CDR1 is MNHNS and CDR2 is SASEGT. The V end was cut by 3 bases, the J end by 2 bases, with 11 bases between. CDR3 sequence: CASSDRAAGNQPQHF. In DNA form, the CDR3 reads TGTGCCAGCAGTGACAGGGCTGCGGGCAATCAGCCCCAGCATTTT.

The CDR3 DNA follows: TGTGCCATCAGTGAGTCAACAGGGAGTGGAGAAAAACTGTTTTTT. Its protein is CAISESTGSGEKLFF. The J gene is TRBJ1-4, the V gene TRBV10-3, with a tentative D call TRBD1 (6 bases). The germline V gene has CDR1 ENHRY and CDR2 SYGVKD. V shed 0 bases and J shed 8 bases, with 13 bases lying between them. The CDR3 covers 15 residues.

This clone appeared once. The chain employs TRBV27 and TRBJ1-2; D not certain. V was trimmed by 4 bases and J by 0 bases, leaving 6 bases between them. CDR1 is MNHEY and CDR2 is SMNVEV in the germline V gene (reference sequence). The length of the CDR3 is 13 residues. CDR3 loop: CASSSRANYGYTF. CDR3 DNA sequence: TGTGCCAGCAGTTCCCGGGCTAACTATGGCTACACCTTC.

The chain recombines TRBV5-4 with TRBJ2-2, with TRBD2 identical over 8 bases. The CDR3 consists of 17 residues. The V segment lost 5 bases and the J segment 3 bases; nucleotides outside the gene matches: 12. Germline CDR1 and CDR2: SGHNT and YYREEE (reference sequence). In nucleotides, the CDR3 is TGTGCCAGCAGGCCTCTGGCGGGGGGCGCGGACACCGGGGAGCTGTTTTTT. Translation: CASRPLAGGADTGELFF.